This T cell receptor (beta chain) was profiled in a study of T cell repertoires in cytomegalovirus infection. In the study overall: Selection of CMV epitopes for the study included recently identified HLA-C-restricted and well-studied HLA-B-restricted ones. From public TCR beta signatures came an indication of both CMV infection and matching HLA type.

The CDR3 is 14 residues long. Germline V gene lookup returns CDR1 MNHEY and CDR2 SVGAGI. Trimming cost V 0 bases and J 5 bases, with 10 bases left between them. TCRdb re-called the reads through MiXCR, storing one row per CDR3 protein. The sample lists around 710,000 distinct CDR3 sequences, 25% to 35% occurring once. A note on this clonotype: Its antigen is as yet unknown.

The genes are TRBV6-5 and TRBJ2-5, with D tentatively TRBD2 (6 bases). The sequence was obtained from a human donor in good health (CMV status not recorded). Some clones in this sample may be carry-over from other donors' samples. Sequencing used cultured CD8+ T cells from PBMCs, obtained from culture after CMV antigen stimulation. CDR3 DNA sequence: TGTGCCAGCAGTTACTCAGCTAGCGAGGAGACCCAGTACTTC. This sequence encodes CASSYSASEETQYF.